Detailed here is one TCR beta chain. Source study methods: After removing out-of-frame reads, around 2 million distinct TCRbeta sequences remained. Using immunoSEQ multiplex PCR, the repertoire was profiled, and TCRdb retains in-frame clones only, with some absent. From that table come the V and J calls and clone size; the DNA was used to work out D and trimming. The table shows about 56,000 clones, with roughly 77% occurring only once. Looked up from germline, CDR1 is LNHDA and CDR2 is SQIVND (reference sequence). Deletions cut 5 bases from V and 8 bases from J, with 21 bases between. This CDR3 spans 15 amino acids. This entry belongs to a study of memory CD4+ T cells and cytomegalovirus serostatus. Study-level background: Healthy Belgian adult donors included under ten CMV-positive and more than 20 CMV-negative people.

Single viable CD3+CD4+CD8-CD45RO+ cells were sorted as the memory CD4+ T cells. This receptor was identified in an adult in good health and CMV-seropositive. This chain connects TRBV19 to TRBJ1-1; D might be TRBD1 (6 bases). Sequencing was performed on memory CD4+ T cells from blood. The CDR3: CASSPRSAGGPEAFF. CDR3 in DNA: TGTGCCAGTAGTCCGAGATCCGCCGGGGGCCCAGAAGCTTTCTTT. Complete variable domain (other parts from reference TRBV19 and TRBJ1-1): DGGITQSPKYLFRKEGQNVTLSCEQNLNHDAMYWYRQDPGQGLRLIYYSQIVNDFQKGDIAEGYSVSREKKESFPLTVTSAQKNPTAFYLCASSPRSAGGPEAFFGQGTRLTVV.